Below, 20 T cell receptor beta chains from the same sample are listed, as sequenced in a study of blood T cell repertoires in COVID-19. The method was immunoSEQ multiplex PCR; TCRdb's version includes in-frame clones alone and lacks a portion of them. The table shows about 89,000 clones, with around nine tenths occurring only once. Sequences were obtained from peripheral blood. Every receptor here comes from a man at least 80 years old with active or convalescent COVID-19.

The J gene is TRBJ1-5, the V gene TRBV28; TRBD1 matches at 9 bases. V was pared by 5 bases and J by 0 bases, with 8 bases of the junction left unmatched. The V gene's germline CDR1 is MDHEN and CDR2 SYDVKM. This CDR3 spans 17 amino acids. The chain's CDR3 is CASSHRQGVYSNQPQHF. In DNA, the CDR3 is TGTGCCAGCAGTCATCGACAGGGGGTCTATAGCAATCAGCCCCAGCATTTT.

The V and J genes are TRBV21-1 and TRBJ2-3; the D call in the table, TRBD2, was not verified against the DNA. TRBV21-1 is listed as a pseudogene. The CDR3 runs to 16 residues. This CDR3 is CASSKGGSSGTDTQYF. Written as DNA, the CDR3 is TGTGCCAGCAGCAAAGGGGGATCTAGCGGGACAGATACGCAGTATTTT.

The rearrangement uses TRBV27 and TRBJ2-1, with D unresolved. V was cut by 2 bases and J by 5 bases, with 10 bases left in between. The CDR3 sequence is 14 residues long. CDR1 MNHEY and CDR2 SMNVEV come from the germline V gene (reference sequence). The CDR3 bases are TGTGCCAGCAGTTTAAGGCGGATCGACAATGAGCAGTTCTTC. Translation: CASSLRRIDNEQFF.

This rearrangement joins TRBV24-1 to TRBJ2-7, with 8 bases aligning to TRBD1. After removal of 6 bases from V and 2 bases from J, the junction contained 2 bases not matched to a gene. This CDR3 has 13 amino acids. CDR1 and CDR2 (germline): KGHDR, SFDVKD. The CDR3 loop reads CATSPGGPYEQYF. The CDR3 nucleotides read TGTGCCACCAGTCCAGGGGGCCCCTACGAGCAGTACTTC.

As regards this clone: Sequence at one end of the junction differs from germline and may be a read error. V and J are TRBV5-1 and TRBJ2-5; D is perhaps TRBD2 (6 bases). The CDR3 covers 17 residues. Germline-derived CDR1 and CDR2 are SGHRS and YFSETQ. The CDR3 nucleotides read TGCGCCTGCAGCCGCCTAGCGAACCACAAATTCCAAGAGACCCAGTACTTC. Translation: CACSRLANHKFQETQYF.

The genes are TRBV4-2 and TRBJ2-1, with TRBD2 matching over 11 bases. Germline V lookup: CDR1 LGHNA, CDR2 YNFKEQ. V dropped 0 bases and J dropped 9; count of bases not matched to a gene: 16. The CDR3 sequence is 19 residues long. The CDR3 coding sequence is TGTGCCAGCAGCCAAGATTCAGGGACTAGCGGAGCGCCTGCCGGTGAGCAGTTCTTC. As protein: CASSQDSGTSGAPAGEQFF.

This clone appeared a single time. The rearrangement links TRBV3-1 (or the pseudogene TRBV3-2) to TRBJ1-4, with 9 bases fitting TRBD1. This CDR3 is built from 16 residues. V dropped 4 bases and J dropped 8; count of bases not matched to a gene: 11. Per the germline V gene, CDR1 is LGHDT and CDR2 is YNNKEL (reference sequence). The CDR3 is CASSPGTGFGGEKLFF. DNA for the CDR3: TGTGCCAGCAGCCCCGGGACAGGGTTCGGAGGAGAAAAACTGTTTTTT.

The rearrangement joins TRBV9 to TRBJ2-1; maybe TRBD2 (6 bases). Trimming pared 3 bases from V and 0 bases from J, leaving 10 bases between. Germline CDR1 is SGDLS and CDR2 is YYNGEE. This CDR3 is 15 amino acids long. In nucleotides, the CDR3 is TGTGCCAGCAGCGCCCGGGACTCCTCCTACAATGAGCAGTTCTTC. Protein: CASSARDSSYNEQFF.

This chain connects TRBV7-6 to TRBJ1-3, with D perhaps matching TRBD1 (6 bases). V gave up 5 bases and J gave up 10 bases, with 24 bases separating them. Looked up from germline, CDR1 is SGHVS and CDR2 is FNYEAQ. The CDR3 runs 16 residues. CDR3 sequence (DNA): TGTGCCAGCAGCCCCCCCGATCTTACAGGGTTCGGGACCATATATTTT. This codes for CASSPPDLTGFGTIYF.

This chain uses TRBV9 with TRBJ2-7; perhaps TRBD2 as D (6 bases). The V gene lost 2 bases and the J gene lost 3 bases, with 12 bases spanning the gap. Germline V lookup: CDR1 SGDLS, CDR2 YYNGEE. This CDR3 region has 14 residues. In DNA, the CDR3 is TGTGCCAGCAGCGTGGGAGCGGGCTTCTACGAGCAGTACTTC. Translating it yields CASSVGAGFYEQYF.

The J gene is TRBJ2-3, the V gene TRBV28, with 12 nucleotides matching TRBD1. Trimming at V came to 6 bases and at J to 5 bases, leaving 12 bases not matched to a gene. The CDR3 runs 17 residues. Germline loops: CDR1 MDHEN, CDR2 SYDVKM. The chain's CDR3 is CASRGQGAVSKIDTQYF. CDR3 in DNA: TGTGCCAGCAGGGGACAGGGGGCGGTCAGTAAGATAGATACGCAGTATTTT.

The sample holds a few counts of this clone. J is TRBJ2-1 and V is TRBV6-2 or TRBV6-3, with TRBD2 matching 7 bases. The CDR3 consists of 16 residues. After removal of 0 bases from V and 4 bases from J, the junction contained 6 bases not matched to a gene. Per the germline V gene, CDR1 is MNHEY and CDR2 is SVGEGT. The CDR3 is CASSYSLAGEYNEQFF. CDR3 bases: TGTGCCAGCAGTTACTCACTGGCGGGAGAATACAATGAGCAGTTCTTC.

The chain links TRBV16 to TRBJ2-7, with a weak D call TRBD2 (5 bases). CDR1 is KGHSY and CDR2 is FQNENV in the germline V gene. The CDR3 totals 15 residues. The germline V and J ends were trimmed by 0 bases and 3 bases, with 12 bases remaining between them. The CDR3: CASSQSSGRLYEQYF. In DNA, the CDR3 is TGTGCCAGCAGCCAATCGTCGGGGAGACTCTACGAGCAGTACTTC.

V is TRBV19 and J is TRBJ1-4; D ambiguous. Trimming removed 1 base at V and 8 bases at J, with 5 bases between. This CDR3 is 12 amino acids long. CDR1 and CDR2 from the germline V gene are LNHDA and SQIVND (reference sequence). CDR3 bases: TGTGCCAGTAGTATAGGGAGAGAAAAACTGTTTTTT. Translating gives CASSIGREKLFF.

This clone has only one observation. The V gene is TRBV21-1, the J gene TRBJ2-7; TRBD2 is the table's D call, not checked against the DNA. TRBV21-1 is labeled a pseudogene. CDR3 length: 13 amino acids. The CDR3 sequence: CASTGLAVKGQYF. The CDR3 DNA reads as TGTGCCAGCACCGGACTAGCGGTCAAGGGGCAGTACTTC.

The V gene is TRBV7-2, the J gene TRBJ1-2, with 9 bases lining up with TRBD1. V gave up 3 bases and J gave up 6 bases; unmatched junction bases: 14. The CDR3 is made up of 17 amino acids. Germline V lookup: CDR1 SGHTA, CDR2 FQGNSA. The CDR3 spells CASSFAFRQGEVDGYTF. Written as DNA, the CDR3 is TGTGCCAGCAGCTTCGCCTTTCGACAGGGGGAGGTAGATGGCTACACCTTC.

The rearrangement links TRBV6-5 to TRBJ1-2, with TRBD1 identical over 7 bases. Unmatched junction bases numbered 11, after V lost 6 bases and J lost 7 bases. The CDR3 length is 14 residues. Germline-derived CDR1 and CDR2 are MNHEY and SVGAGI. CDR3 in amino acids: CASSRDSLVGGYTF. In DNA form, the CDR3 reads TGTGCCAGCAGCCGGGACAGCCTTGTGGGTGGCTACACCTTC.

This chain connects TRBV2 to TRBJ2-3; D remains unclear. This CDR3 is built from 11 residues. Germline-derived CDR1 and CDR2 are SNHLY and FYNNEI. V lost 5 bases and J lost 5, with 5 bases in between. For the CDR3, the DNA is TGTGCCAGCAGTTCCCTAGATACGCAGTATTTT. As protein: CASSSLDTQYF.

The chain recombines TRBV7-6 with TRBJ2-3; 13 bases map to TRBD2. Unmatched junction bases numbered 6, after V lost 1 base and J lost 8 bases. The CDR3 has 16 residues. Germline V CDR1 and CDR2: SGHVS, FNYEAQ. The CDR3 reads CASSLGLAGGQGTQYF. CDR3 nucleotides: TGTGCCAGCAGCTTAGGACTAGCGGGAGGACAAGGTACGCAGTATTTT.

The chain has TRBV28 and TRBJ2-2, with D possibly matching TRBD2 (5 bases). Trimming removed 4 bases at V and 2 bases at J, with 11 bases between. CDR1 is MDHEN and CDR2 is SYDVKM in the germline V gene. The CDR3 runs 15 residues. This CDR3 reads CASSSGSLNTGELFF. The CDR3 DNA reads TGTGCCAGCAGTTCGGGGTCATTAAACACCGGGGAGCTGTTTTTT.